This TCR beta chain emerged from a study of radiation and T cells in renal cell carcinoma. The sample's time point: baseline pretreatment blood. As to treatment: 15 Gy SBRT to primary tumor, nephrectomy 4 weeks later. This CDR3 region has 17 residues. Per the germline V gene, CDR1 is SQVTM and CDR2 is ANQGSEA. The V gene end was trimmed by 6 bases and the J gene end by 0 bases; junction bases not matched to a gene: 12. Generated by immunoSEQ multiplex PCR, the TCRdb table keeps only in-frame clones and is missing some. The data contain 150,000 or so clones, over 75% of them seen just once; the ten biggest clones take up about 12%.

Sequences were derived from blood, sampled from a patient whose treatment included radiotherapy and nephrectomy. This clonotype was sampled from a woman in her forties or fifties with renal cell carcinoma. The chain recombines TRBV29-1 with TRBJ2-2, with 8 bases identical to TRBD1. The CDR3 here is CSVAGQGARPNTGELFF. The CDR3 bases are TGCAGCGTCGCGGGGCAGGGGGCCCGTCCGAACACCGGGGAGCTGTTTTTT.